This T cell receptor (beta chain) comes out of a study of cytomegalovirus exposure and HLA in healthy donors. Study conclusions and caveats: Reportedly, diagnosis of cytomegalovirus status by the classifier showed high specificity and sensitivity. The listing of fewer than 200 TCR beta chains classed them as cytomegalovirus-associated. Rarity held for most TCR sequences, but there were some public TCRs that occurred in many donors. The tendency of first-cohort TCR clusters to co-occur in the 120 validation repertoires was identified by a subsequent analysis.

Sequencing used immunoSEQ multiplex PCR; TCRdb keeps in-frame clones, though not all of them. Among approximately 220,000 clones, 75% to 90% were seen once, and the ten largest hold around 15%. Notes on this clone: The target antigen is unknown.

CDR3 size: 15 residues. V was pared by 2 bases and J by 3 bases, with 14 bases between. CDR1 MDHEN and CDR2 SYDVKM come from the germline V gene. Material: PBMCs. V and J are TRBV28 and TRBJ2-7, with D possibly called TRBD1 or TRBD2 (5 bases each). This TCR derives from a woman in her 30s in good health and CMV-seropositive. The CDR3 sequence is CASSLGYGTYYEQYF. CDR3 DNA sequence: TGTGCCAGCAGTTTAGGGTACGGGACCTACTACGAGCAGTACTTC.